These T cell receptor beta chains were read from a single sample in a study of blood T cell repertoires in COVID-19. Clones were sequenced by immunoSEQ multiplex PCR, and TCRdb holds only the in-frame ones, with some missing. The sample has tens of thousands of clones, under 85% seen once; the top ten hold around 11%. Sequencing used peripheral blood. These receptors were taken from a man between 65 and 79 years old with acute or convalescent COVID-19. CDR3s include the opening cysteine and the closing phenylalanine or tryptophan. A D gene is named only where the DNA matches it firmly. Clone size appears in some rows only: once, few, many, or a class for an expanded clone.

v_call	clone_size	d_call	j_call	cdr3_nt	cdr3_aa
TRBV5-5	-	-	TRBJ1-5	TGTGCCAGCAGCTTGATGGTAGGGGGTCAGCCCCAGCATTTT	CASSLMVGGQPQHF
TRBV6-6	-	-	TRBJ1-2	TGTGCCAGCAGCCAGGGCGTTCTAAATGGCTACACCTTC	CASSQGVLNGYTF
TRBV13	-	-	TRBJ1-1	TGTGCCAGCAGCTTACAGACAGAAGCTTTCTTT	CASSLQTEAFF
TRBV9	-	TRBD1	TRBJ2-2	TGTGCCAGCAGCCCCGGGACAGTGAACACCGGGGAGCTGTTTTTT	CASSPGTVNTGELFF
TRBV18	few	TRBD1	TRBJ1-2	TGTGCCAGCTCACCAGGGACAGCTAACTATGGCTACACCTTC	CASSPGTANYGYTF
TRBV30	-	TRBD1	TRBJ2-1	TGTGCCTGGACCCCCGGGACAGGGGTTTGGGAGCAGTTCTTC	CAWTPGTGVWEQFF
TRBV28	-	TRBD1	TRBJ2-3	TGTGCCAGCAGTGGGGGACAGGGATGGGCAGATACGCAGTATTTT	CASSGGQGWADTQYF
TRBV28	-	TRBD1	TRBJ2-5	TGTGCCAGCACCACTTTGGGTTACAGGGGAGAGACCCAGTACTTC	CASTTLGYRGETQYF
TRBV19	-	TRBD2	TRBJ2-3	TGTGCCAGTAGTATTAAGACTAGCGGATACACAGATACGCAGTATTTT	CASSIKTSGYTDTQYF
TRBV6-5	-	TRBD1	TRBJ1-1	TGTGCCAGCAGTACTGGGGACAGTGAAGCTTTCTTT	CASSTGDSEAFF
TRBV5-1	-	-	TRBJ2-7	TGCGCCAGCAGCTTGGCGGGGGAGCTGAGAAACGAGCAGTACTTC	CASSLAGELRNEQYF
TRBV9	-	-	TRBJ1-1	TGTGCCAGCAGCGTAGGGGGCGTTAACACTGAAGCTTTCTTT	CASSVGGVNTEAFF
TRBV27	-	TRBD2	TRBJ2-5	TGTGCCAGCAGTCCCCTACCCGGGGGGGTAGAGACCCAGTACTTC	CASSPLPGGVETQYF
TRBV28	few	TRBD1	TRBJ2-5	TGTGCCAGCAGGATCGGACAGGGAACAGAGACCCAGTACTTC	CASRIGQGTETQYF
TRBV5-1	-	-	TRBJ2-2	TGCGCCAGCAGCCTACAGGGCGGCACCGGGGAGCTGTTTTTT	CASSLQGGTGELFF
TRBV9	-	-	TRBJ2-1	TGTGCCAGCAGCCCCCCCCTATACAATGAGCAGTTCTTC	CASSPPLYNEQFF
TRBV27	-	TRBD1	TRBJ2-2	TGTGCCAGCAACACCGGGACAGTCGTTCGCTCGAACACCGGGGAGCTGTTTTTT	CASNTGTVVRSNTGELFF
TRBV7-9	-	-	TRBJ2-4	TGTGCCAGCAGCCATTTCAGGGGCGGGAACATTCAGTACTTC	CASSHFRGGNIQYF
TRBV6-2/TRBV6-3	-	TRBD1	TRBJ2-3	TGTGCCAGCAGTTACGAGGGACAGGGGTACGTGGTAGATACGCAGTATTTT	CASSYEGQGYVVDTQYF
TRBV11-2	-	-	TRBJ2-1	TGTGCCAGCAGCTTTCAAGTCTACTCCTACAATGAGCAGTTCTTC	CASSFQVYSYNEQFF
TRBV2	-	-	TRBJ1-2	TGTGCCAGCAGTGAGAGGGATGGCTACACCTTC	CASSERDGYTF
TRBV7-3	-	TRBD2	TRBJ2-3	TGTGCCAGCAGCCGGACTAGCGGGGGGCTTAGCACAGATACGCAGTATTTT	CASSRTSGGLSTDTQYF
TRBV5-6	once	TRBD1	TRBJ1-1	TGTGCCAGCAGCGACTTACACAGGGGGACCACTGAAGCTTTCTTT	CASSDLHRGTTEAFF
TRBV15	-	TRBD2	TRBJ2-1	TGTGCCACCAGCAGAGCCGGGACTAGCAATGAGCAGTTCTTC	CATSRAGTSNEQFF
TRBV29-1	-	-	TRBJ2-1	TGCAGCGTTGAAGAATTCAGTGAGCAGTTCTTC	CSVEEFSEQFF
TRBV19	-	TRBD1	TRBJ2-6	TGTGCCAGTAGTAAACGGACAGGGGCTGGGGCCAACGTCCTGACTTTC	CASSKRTGAGANVLTF
TRBV20-1	-	-	TRBJ1-1	TGCAGTGCTAGACGGGACTCCGAAGCTTTCTTT	CSARRDSEAFF
TRBV30	-	-	TRBJ1-4	TGTGCCTGGAGTGGGACACGAGGCGGGGTCGGGGAAAAACTGTTTTTT	CAWSGTRGGVGEKLFF
TRBV6-5	-	TRBD1	TRBJ1-2	TGTGCCAGCAGTTCCCGGGACAGGGGGTCCGACTATGGCTACACCTTC	CASSSRDRGSDYGYTF
TRBV6-5	-	TRBD2	TRBJ2-1	TGTGCCAGCAGTTACACAAGCGGGGGGGCTGGTAATGAGCAGTTCTTC	CASSYTSGGAGNEQFF
TRBV18	-	TRBD1	TRBJ1-2	TGTGCCAGCTCACCCGACAGGGGAGATGGCTACACCTTC	CASSPDRGDGYTF
TRBV2	-	TRBD1	TRBJ1-3	TGTGCCAGCAGCGAATACTTGCACGGGACAGGGAAAAGCTCTGGAAACACCATATATTTT	CASSEYLHGTGKSSGNTIYF
TRBV6-1	-	TRBD2	TRBJ2-3	TGTGCCAGCAGTGTTGGGTCTAGCGGGAGCACAGATACGCAGTATTTT	CASSVGSSGSTDTQYF
TRBV7-9	-	TRBD2	TRBJ2-1	TGTGCCAGCAGCGGGGGACTAGCGGGGGTCGGTGAGCAGTTCTTC	CASSGGLAGVGEQFF
TRBV18	once	TRBD1	TRBJ2-7	TGTGCCAGCTCACCCGGACAGGTCGCGACCTACGAGCAGTACTTC	CASSPGQVATYEQYF
TRBV12-3/TRBV12-4	-	-	TRBJ2-3	TGTGCCACCCGGACAACTAGCACAGATACGCAGTATTTT	CATRTTSTDTQYF
TRBV28	few	-	TRBJ2-3	TGTGCCAGCAGTTTATCGGGGGAGGGGGTAGGGGATACGCAGTATTTT	CASSLSGEGVGDTQYF
TRBV2	-	TRBD2	TRBJ2-3	TGTGCCACCCAACGGGACTATTCCGATACGCAGTATTTT	CATQRDYSDTQYF
TRBV11-2	-	TRBD2	TRBJ2-3	TGTGCCAGCAGCTTGGGGATTAGCGGGGGAACAGATACGCAGTATTTT	CASSLGISGGTDTQYF
TRBV18	once	TRBD1	TRBJ1-4	TGTGCCAGCTCAAGGGGAACAGGGGGCTACGGGGACGAGAAACTGTTTTTT	CASSRGTGGYGDEKLFF
TRBV7-9	few	-	TRBJ1-5	TGTGCCAGCAGCTCCGACAGAGACAATCAGCCCCAGCATTTT	CASSSDRDNQPQHF
TRBV7-9	once	TRBD1	TRBJ2-1	TGTGCCAGCAGCTCGGGGACAGACAATGAGCAGTTCTTC	CASSSGTDNEQFF
TRBV6-5	-	-	TRBJ1-1	TGTGCCAGCAGCTTACGACTAGGGAGGACTGAAGCTTTCTTT	CASSLRLGRTEAFF
TRBV4-1	-	-	TRBJ2-7	TGCGCCAGCAGCCAAGATTGGGCCGAGCAGTACTTC	CASSQDWAEQYF
TRBV2	-	TRBD1	TRBJ2-1	TGTGCCAGCAGCCAGGGACAGGGTGCCTACAATGAGCAGTTCTTC	CASSQGQGAYNEQFF
TRBV28	-	TRBD2	TRBJ2-2	TGTGCCAGCAGTTTATTGGCAGCGGGGGACCCGAACACCGGGGAGCTGTTTTTT	CASSLLAAGDPNTGELFF
TRBV5-6	-	-	TRBJ2-1	TGTGCCAGCAGCGGGGGGGCCGGAGAGCAGTTCTTC	CASSGGAGEQFF
TRBV2	-	-	TRBJ1-4	TGTGCCGGGAGGTGGGACCCGGAAGAAAAACTGTTTTTT	CAGRWDPEEKLFF